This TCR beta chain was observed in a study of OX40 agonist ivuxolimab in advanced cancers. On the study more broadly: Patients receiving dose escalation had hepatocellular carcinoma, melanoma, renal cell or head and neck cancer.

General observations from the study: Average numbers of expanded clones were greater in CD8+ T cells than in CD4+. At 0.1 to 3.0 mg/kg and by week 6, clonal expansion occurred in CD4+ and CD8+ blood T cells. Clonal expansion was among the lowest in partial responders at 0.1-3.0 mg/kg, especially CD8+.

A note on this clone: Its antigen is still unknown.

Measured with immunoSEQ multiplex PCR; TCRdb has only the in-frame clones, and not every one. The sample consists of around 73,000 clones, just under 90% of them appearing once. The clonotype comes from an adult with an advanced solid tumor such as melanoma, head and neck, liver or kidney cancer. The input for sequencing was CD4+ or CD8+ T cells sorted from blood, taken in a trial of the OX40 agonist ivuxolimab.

This CDR3 is CASSYSTVGNTIYF. The CDR3, as DNA: TGTGCCAGCAGTTACAGCACAGTTGGAAACACCATATATTTT. V and J are TRBV2 and TRBJ1-3; D not certain. V lost 5 bases, J lost 3 bases, and 11 bases lay in between. This CDR3 has 14 amino acids. The germline V gene encodes CDR1 SNHLY and CDR2 FYNNEI.